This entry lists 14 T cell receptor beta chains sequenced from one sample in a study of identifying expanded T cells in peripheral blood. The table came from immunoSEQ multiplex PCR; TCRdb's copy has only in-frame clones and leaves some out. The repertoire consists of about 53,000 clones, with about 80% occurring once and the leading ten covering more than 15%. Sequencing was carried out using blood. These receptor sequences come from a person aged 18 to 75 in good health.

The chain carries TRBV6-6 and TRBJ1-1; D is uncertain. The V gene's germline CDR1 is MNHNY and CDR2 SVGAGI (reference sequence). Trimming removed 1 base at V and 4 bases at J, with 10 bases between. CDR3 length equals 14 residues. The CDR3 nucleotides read TGTGCCAGCAGTTACTACGTGGGTTCCACTGAAGCTTTCTTT. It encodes CASSYYVGSTEAFF.

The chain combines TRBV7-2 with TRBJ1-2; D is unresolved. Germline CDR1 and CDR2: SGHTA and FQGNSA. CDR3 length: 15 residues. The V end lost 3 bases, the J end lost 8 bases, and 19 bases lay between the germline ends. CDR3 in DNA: TGTGCCAGCAGCTTTCCCGAGGCCCGGGTGGGGGGCTACACCTTC. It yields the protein CASSFPEARVGGYTF.

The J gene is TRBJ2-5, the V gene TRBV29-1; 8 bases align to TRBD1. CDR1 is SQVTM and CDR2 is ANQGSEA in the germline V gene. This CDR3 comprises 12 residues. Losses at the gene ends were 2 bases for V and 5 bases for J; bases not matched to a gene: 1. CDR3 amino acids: CSVEQGAETQYF. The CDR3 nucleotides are TGCAGCGTTGAACAGGGGGCTGAGACCCAGTACTTC.

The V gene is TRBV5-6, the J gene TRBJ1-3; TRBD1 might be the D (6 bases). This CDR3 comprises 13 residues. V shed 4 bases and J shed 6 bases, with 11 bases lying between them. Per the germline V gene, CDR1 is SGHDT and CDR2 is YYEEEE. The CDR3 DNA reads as TGTGCCAGCAGCGAACAGGGCGCAAACACCATATATTTT. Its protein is CASSEQGANTIYF.

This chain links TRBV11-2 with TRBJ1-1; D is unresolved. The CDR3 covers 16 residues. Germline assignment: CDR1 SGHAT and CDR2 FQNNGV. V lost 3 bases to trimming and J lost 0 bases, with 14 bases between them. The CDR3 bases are TGTGCCAGCAGCTTGTTCCTGAAGCGCATGAACACTGAAGCTTTCTTT. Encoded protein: CASSLFLKRMNTEAFF.

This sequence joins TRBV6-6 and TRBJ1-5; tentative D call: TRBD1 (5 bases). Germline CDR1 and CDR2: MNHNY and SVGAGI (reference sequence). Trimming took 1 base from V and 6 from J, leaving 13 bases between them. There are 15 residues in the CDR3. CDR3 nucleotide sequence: TGTGCCAGCAGTTACTATCGGCAGGGAGGTCAGCCCCAGCATTTT. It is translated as CASSYYRQGGQPQHF.

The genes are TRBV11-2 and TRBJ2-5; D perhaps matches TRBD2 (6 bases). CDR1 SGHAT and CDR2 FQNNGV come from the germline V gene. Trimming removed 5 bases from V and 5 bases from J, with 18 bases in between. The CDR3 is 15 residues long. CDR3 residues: CASSDRVAGRETQYF. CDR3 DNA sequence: TGTGCCAGCAGCGATCGAGTGGCGGGAAGGGAGACCCAGTACTTC.

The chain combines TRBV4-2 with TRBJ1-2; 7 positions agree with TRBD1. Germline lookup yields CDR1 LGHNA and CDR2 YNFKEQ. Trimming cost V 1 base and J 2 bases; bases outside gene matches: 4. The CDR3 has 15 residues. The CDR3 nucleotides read TGTGCCAGCAGCCAAGGCCCGGGACAGAACTATGGCTACACCTTC. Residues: CASSQGPGQNYGYTF.

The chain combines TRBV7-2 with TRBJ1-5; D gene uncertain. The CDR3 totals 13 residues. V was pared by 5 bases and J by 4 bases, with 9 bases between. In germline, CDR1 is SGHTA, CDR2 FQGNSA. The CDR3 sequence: CASSTGPNQPQHF. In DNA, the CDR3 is TGTGCCAGCAGCACCGGACCAAATCAGCCCCAGCATTTT.

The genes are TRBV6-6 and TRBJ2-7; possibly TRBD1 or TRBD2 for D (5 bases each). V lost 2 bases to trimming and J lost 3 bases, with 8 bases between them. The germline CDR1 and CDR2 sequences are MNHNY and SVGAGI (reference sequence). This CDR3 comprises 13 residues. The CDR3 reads CASSYRGGYEQYF. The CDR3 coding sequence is TGTGCCAGCAGTTACCGGGGCGGCTACGAGCAGTACTTC.

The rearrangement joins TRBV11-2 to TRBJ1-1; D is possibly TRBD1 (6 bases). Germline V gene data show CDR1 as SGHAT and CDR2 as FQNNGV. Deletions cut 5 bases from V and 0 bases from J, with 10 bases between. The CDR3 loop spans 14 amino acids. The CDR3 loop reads CASSPRQVNTEAFF. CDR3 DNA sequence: TGTGCCAGCAGCCCAAGACAGGTGAACACTGAAGCTTTCTTT.

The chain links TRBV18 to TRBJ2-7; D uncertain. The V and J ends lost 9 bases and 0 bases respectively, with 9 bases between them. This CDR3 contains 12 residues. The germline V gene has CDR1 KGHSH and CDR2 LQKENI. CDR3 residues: CASGPSSYEQYF. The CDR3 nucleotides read TGTGCCAGTGGTCCCAGCTCCTACGAGCAGTACTTC. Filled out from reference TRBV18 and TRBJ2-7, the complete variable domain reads NAGVMQNPRHLVRRRGQEARLRCSPMKGHSHVYWYRQLPEEGLKFMVYLQKENIIDESGMPKERFSAEFPKEGPSILRIQQVVRGDSAAYFCASGPSSYEQYFGPGTRLTVT.

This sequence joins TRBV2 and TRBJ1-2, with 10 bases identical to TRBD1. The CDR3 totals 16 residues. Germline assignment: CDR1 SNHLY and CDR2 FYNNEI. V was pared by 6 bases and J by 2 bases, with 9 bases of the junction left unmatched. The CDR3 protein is CASRPTGGAGNYGYTF. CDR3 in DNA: TGTGCCAGCAGACCGACAGGGGGCGCGGGCAACTATGGCTACACCTTC.

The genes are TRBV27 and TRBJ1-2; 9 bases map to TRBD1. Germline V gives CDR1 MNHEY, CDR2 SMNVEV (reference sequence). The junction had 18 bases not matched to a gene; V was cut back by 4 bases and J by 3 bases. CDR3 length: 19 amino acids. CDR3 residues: CASSSTQARTGVRYYGYTF. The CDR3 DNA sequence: TGTGCCAGCAGTTCTACCCAAGCCCGGACAGGGGTACGGTACTATGGCTACACCTTC.